Sequencing of this T cell receptor (beta chain) was carried out in a study of T-cell memory formation after mild COVID-19 (dated by TCRdb to about 2021). At the level of the whole study: TCR sequence clusters from the two donors were found to be largely donor specific. T-cell clones expanding and contracting after mild COVID-19 in a couple of donors were tracked by longitudinal TCRalpha and TCRbeta repertoire sequencing. The cohort was made up of two young adult volunteers, one female and one male, who were previously healthy.

As for this clonotype: Which antigen it targets is not known. Base qualities are not at hand, and no much larger clone is one base apart.

On the study overall, not on this receptor specifically: The second-wave clones that peaked on day 37 were not confirmed to be SARS-CoV-2 specific. The detection of some responding clones in pre-infection memory suggests that pre-existing cross-reactive memory T cells joined the SARS-CoV-2 response. Contracting CD4+ clones appeared mostly in the CM and EM memory subsets, whereas CD8+ clones were enriched in EMRA. Clones that contracted from day 15 to 85 showed balanced CD4/CD8 phenotypes, whereas a second wave of clones that expanded from day 15 to 37 leaned towards CD4+. The study covered only a couple of mild cases, and larger cohorts including severe cases with pre-infection samples were considered necessary.

Ficoll-Paque density gradient centrifugation was used to isolate PBMCs. Trimmed from V: 6 bases; trimmed from J: 3 bases; junction bases lacking a gene match: 5. CDR1 and CDR2 are drawn from the germline V gene: SQVTM, ANQGSEA. The CDR3 sequence holds 12 residues, the cysteine and phenylalanine included. Only CDR3 DNA remains: 36 bases, in frame from the first base. The sequencer was an Illumina NovaSeq 6000. cDNA libraries for TCRalpha and TCRbeta were prepared by 5'RACE using constant-segment primers, with sample barcodes and unique molecular identifiers added. Trizol reagent was used to extract RNA from every sample. Library amplification was performed in two PCR steps, and a second sample barcode and Illumina TruSeq adapters were introduced in the second step. Sequencing of the libraries was done on an Illumina NovaSeq, producing 2 x 150 bp paired-end reads. Per the authors' processing: Demultiplexing of reads and collapsing into UMI-guided consensus sequences were performed with migec v1.2.7. Using mixcr v2.1.11, the UMI consensuses were aligned to TRA and TRB V and J templates and assembled into clonotypes. A clonotype was counted as expanded or contracted only if both edgeR and NoisET called the change significant, with noise models trained on biological replicates. For edgeR calls, the cutoffs were a false discovery rate-adjusted p below 0.01 and a log2 fold-change threshold of 1. As an exploratory analysis of dynamics, PCA with hierarchical clustering was applied to max-normalized trajectories of the 1000 most abundant clonotypes. Separately sequenced CD4+ and CD8+ repertoires were used to assign a CD4 or CD8 phenotype to each responding clone. TCRdb handled the public reads itself, with Q25 trimming in fastp and clone calling in MiXCR, and kept productive beta chains. A single entry per CDR3 protein holds the most common genes and DNA from its merged rows. These V and J calls derive from TCRdb rather than the authors' analysis. In this sample the table shows more than 300,000 distinct CDR3 sequences, more than 13% of which occur a single time. The ten biggest clones cover 21% of the sample.

This chain joins TRBV29-1 to TRBJ2-7; a stretch of 7 junction bases matches TRBD1. Sequencing was carried out using PBMCs or a T cell subset sorted from them (not recorded which). The sequence derives from a man aged 18 to 30 who had mild COVID-19 (a few samples of this study predate the infection). The sample titles of this study are shuffled in the database, so cell type and time point are left out; the donor was told from shared clones. The CDR3 amino acid sequence is: CSVGTDFYEQYF. The bases are TGCAGCGTCGGGACAGATTTCTACGAGCAGTACTTC.